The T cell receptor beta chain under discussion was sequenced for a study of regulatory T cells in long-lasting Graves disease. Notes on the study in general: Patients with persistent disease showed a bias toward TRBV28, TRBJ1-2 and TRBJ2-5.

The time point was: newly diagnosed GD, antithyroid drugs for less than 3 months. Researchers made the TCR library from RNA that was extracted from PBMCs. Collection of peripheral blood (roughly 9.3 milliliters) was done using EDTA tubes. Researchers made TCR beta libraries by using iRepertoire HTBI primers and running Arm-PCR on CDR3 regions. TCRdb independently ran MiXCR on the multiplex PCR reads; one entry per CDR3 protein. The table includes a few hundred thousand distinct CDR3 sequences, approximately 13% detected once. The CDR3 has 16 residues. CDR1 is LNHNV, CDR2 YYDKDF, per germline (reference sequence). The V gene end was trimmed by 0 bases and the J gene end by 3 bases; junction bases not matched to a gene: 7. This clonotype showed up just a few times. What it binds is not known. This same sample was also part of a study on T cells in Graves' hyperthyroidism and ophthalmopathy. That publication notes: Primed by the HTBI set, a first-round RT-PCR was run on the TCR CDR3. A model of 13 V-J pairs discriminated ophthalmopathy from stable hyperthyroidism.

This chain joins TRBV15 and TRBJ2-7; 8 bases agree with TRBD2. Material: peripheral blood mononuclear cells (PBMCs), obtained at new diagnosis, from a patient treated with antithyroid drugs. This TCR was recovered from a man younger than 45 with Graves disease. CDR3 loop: CATSRDRASGYYEQYF. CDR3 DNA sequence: TGTGCCACCAGCAGAGATCGGGCTAGCGGGTACTACGAGCAGTACTTC.